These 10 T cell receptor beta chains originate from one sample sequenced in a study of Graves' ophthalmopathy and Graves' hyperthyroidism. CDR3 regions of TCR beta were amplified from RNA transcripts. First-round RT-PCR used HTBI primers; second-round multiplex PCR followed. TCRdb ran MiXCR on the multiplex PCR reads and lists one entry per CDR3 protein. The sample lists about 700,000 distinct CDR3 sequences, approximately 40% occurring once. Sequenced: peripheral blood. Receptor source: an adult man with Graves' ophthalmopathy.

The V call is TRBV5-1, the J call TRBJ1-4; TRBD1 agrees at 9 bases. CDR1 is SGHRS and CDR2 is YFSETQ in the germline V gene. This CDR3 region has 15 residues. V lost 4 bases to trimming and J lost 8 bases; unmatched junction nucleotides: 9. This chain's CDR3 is CASSPNRGRFEKLFF. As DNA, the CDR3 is TGCGCCAGCAGCCCAAACAGGGGGCGCTTCGAAAAACTGTTTTTT.

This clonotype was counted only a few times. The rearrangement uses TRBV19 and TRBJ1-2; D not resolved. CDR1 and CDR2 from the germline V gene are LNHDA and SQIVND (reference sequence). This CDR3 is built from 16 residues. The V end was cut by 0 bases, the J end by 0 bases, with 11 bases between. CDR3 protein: CASSIDRAPTNYGYTF. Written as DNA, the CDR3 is TGTGCCAGTAGTATAGATCGGGCACCTACTAACTATGGCTACACCTTC.

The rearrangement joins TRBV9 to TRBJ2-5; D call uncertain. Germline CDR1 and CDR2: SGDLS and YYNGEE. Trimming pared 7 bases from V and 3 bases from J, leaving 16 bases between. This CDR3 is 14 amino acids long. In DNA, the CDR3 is TGTGCCAGCCAAGACTGGACCTACGAAGAGACCCAGTACTTC. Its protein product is CASQDWTYEETQYF.

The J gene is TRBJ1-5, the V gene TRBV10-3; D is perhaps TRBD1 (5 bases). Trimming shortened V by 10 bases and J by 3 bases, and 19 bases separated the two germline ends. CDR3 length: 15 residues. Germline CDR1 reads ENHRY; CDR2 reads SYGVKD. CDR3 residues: CASRARTGFNQPQHF. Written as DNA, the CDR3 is TGTGCCAGCAGAGCACGTACAGGATTCAATCAGCCCCAGCATTTT.

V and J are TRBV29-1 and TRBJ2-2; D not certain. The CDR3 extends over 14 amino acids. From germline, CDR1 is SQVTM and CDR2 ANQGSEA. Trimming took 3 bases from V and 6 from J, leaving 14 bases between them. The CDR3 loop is CSVEGSSVAGELFF. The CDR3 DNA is TGCAGCGTTGAGGGGTCTAGTGTTGCCGGGGAGCTGTTTTTT.

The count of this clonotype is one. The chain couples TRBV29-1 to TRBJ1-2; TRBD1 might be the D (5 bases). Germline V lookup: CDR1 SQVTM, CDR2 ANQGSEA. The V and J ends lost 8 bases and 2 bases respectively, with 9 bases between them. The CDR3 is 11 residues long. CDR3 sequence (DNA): TGCAGCACCCGACAGAACTATGGCTACACCTTC. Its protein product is CSTRQNYGYTF.

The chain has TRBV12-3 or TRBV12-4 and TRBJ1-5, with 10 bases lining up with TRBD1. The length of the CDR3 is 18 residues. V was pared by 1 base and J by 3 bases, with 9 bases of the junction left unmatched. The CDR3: CASSLVGTGVKNNQPQHF. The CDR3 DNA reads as TGTGCCAGCAGTTTAGTGGGGACAGGGGTGAAGAACAATCAGCCCCAGCATTTT.

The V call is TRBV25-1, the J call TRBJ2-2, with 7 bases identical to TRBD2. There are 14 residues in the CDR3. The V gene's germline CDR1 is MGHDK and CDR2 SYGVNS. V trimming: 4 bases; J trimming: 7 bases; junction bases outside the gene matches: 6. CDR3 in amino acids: CASSAREGSGELFF. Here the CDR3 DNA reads TGTGCCAGCAGTGCCAGGGAGGGAAGCGGGGAGCTGTTTTTT.

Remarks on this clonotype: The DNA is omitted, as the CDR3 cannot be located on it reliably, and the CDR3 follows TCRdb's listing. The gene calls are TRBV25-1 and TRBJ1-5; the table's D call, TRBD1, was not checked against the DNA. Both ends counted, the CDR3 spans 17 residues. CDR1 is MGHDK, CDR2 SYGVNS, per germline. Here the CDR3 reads CACSASPGTGINQPQHF.

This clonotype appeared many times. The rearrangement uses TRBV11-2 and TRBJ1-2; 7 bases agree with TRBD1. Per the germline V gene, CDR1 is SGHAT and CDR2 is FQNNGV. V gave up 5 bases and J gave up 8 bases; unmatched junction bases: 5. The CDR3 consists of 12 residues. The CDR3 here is CASSPGTVGYTF. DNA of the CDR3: TGTGCCAGCAGCCCAGGGACAGTCGGCTACACCTTC. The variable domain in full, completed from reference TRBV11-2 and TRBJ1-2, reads EAGVAQSPRYKIIEKRQSVAFWCNPISGHATLYWYQQILGQGPKLLIQFQNNGVVDDSQLPKDRFSAERLKGVDSTLKIQPAKLEDSAVYLCASSPGTVGYTFGSGTRLTVV.